The 4 T cell receptor beta chains in this list originate from one sample, sequenced in a study of glioma-infiltrating T cells after dendritic cell vaccination. Method: immunoSEQ multiplex PCR; TCRdb's copy keeps in-frame clones and lacks some. Of about 67,000 clones detected, about four fifths appear once; the ten largest clones hold around 8%. Sample: blood, taken before dendritic cell vaccination. These receptors all stem from a human donor with glioblastoma.

This clone was counted between two and nine times. The gene calls are TRBV4-3 and TRBJ1-1; no definite D call. The CDR3 sequence is 14 residues long. V lost 1 base and J 6 bases, leaving 12 bases between the germline ends. Germline CDR1 is LGHNA and CDR2 is YSLEER. In nucleotides, the CDR3 is TGCGCCAGCAGCCAAGTTGGGAGTATGGCTGAAGCTTTCTTT. This gives the protein CASSQVGSMAEAFF.

This sequence joins TRBV2 and TRBJ1-4; D unclear. Germline CDR1 is SNHLY and CDR2 is FYNNEI. The CDR3 loop spans 16 amino acids. Trimming stripped 1 base from V and 3 bases from J, with 12 bases between. This chain's CDR3 is CASSEGVRRANEKLFF. The CDR3 region has the DNA TGTGCCAGCAGTGAAGGGGTTAGGAGGGCTAATGAAAAACTGTTTTTT.

The chain recombines TRBV6-5 with TRBJ2-7, with 9 bases identical to TRBD1. The CDR3 contains 15 residues. CDR1 is MNHEY, CDR2 SVGAGI, per germline. V gave up 5 bases and J gave up 2 bases; unmatched junction bases: 7. CDR3 sequence (DNA): TGTGCCAGCAGTCAGGACAGGGGCGTTCCCTACGAGCAGTACTTC. This encodes CASSQDRGVPYEQYF.

This rearrangement joins TRBV5-4 to TRBJ2-1; TRBD2 matches 8 bases. The germline gives CDR1 SGHNT, CDR2 YYREEE (reference sequence). Trimming took 4 bases from V and 0 from J; bases not matched to a gene: 3. CDR3 length: 15 amino acids. For the CDR3, the DNA is TGTGCCAGCAGCCCAGCGGGGGACTCCTACAATGAGCAGTTCTTC. It codes for CASSPAGDSYNEQFF.